This T cell receptor beta chain was identified during a study of control samples from healthy donors and cancer patients. Per germline, CDR1 ENHRY and CDR2 SYGVKD. V lost 2 bases and J lost 3; bases outside the gene matches: 2. The CDR3 consists of 14 residues. Assay used: immunoSEQ multiplex PCR; TCRdb lists only in-frame clones, some missing. This repertoire shows some 150,000 clones, 94% found once; its top ten account for approximately 6.1%. This sequence was found in a man aged 35 to 55 in good health. This sequence joins TRBV10-3 and TRBJ2-3, with 7 positions matching TRBD1. The sequenced sample consisted of blood. CDR3 sequence: CAISEGGQTDTQYF. The CDR3 DNA is TGTGCCATCAGTGAGGGGGGACAGACAGATACGCAGTATTTT.